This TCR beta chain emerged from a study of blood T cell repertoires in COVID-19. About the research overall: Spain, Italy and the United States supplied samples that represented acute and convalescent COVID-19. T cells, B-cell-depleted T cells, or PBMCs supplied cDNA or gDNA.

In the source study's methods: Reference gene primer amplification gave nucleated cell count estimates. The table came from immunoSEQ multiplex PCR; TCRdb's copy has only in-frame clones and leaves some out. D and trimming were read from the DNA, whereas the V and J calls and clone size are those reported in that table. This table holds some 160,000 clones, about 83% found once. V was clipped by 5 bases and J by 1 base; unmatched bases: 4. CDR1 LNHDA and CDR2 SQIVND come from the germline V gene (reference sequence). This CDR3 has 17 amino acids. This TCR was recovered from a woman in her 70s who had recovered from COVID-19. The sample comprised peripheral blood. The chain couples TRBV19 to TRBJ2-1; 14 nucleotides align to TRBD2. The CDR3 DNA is TGTGCCAGTAGTGCCCGGACTAGCGGGAGGTCCTACAATGAGCAGTTCTTC. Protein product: CASSARTSGRSYNEQFF.